The 26 T cell receptor beta chains presented below share a single source sample, sequenced in a study of cytomegalovirus exposure and HLA in healthy donors. Measured with immunoSEQ multiplex PCR; TCRdb has only the in-frame clones, and not every one. The data hold fewer than 55,000 clones, with about 90% observed a single time. Sequenced sample: PBMCs. The receptor set was obtained from a man aged 18 to 29 in good health and CMV-seronegative.

The chain joins TRBV4-2 to TRBJ2-3; 9 bases match TRBD2. Germline values: CDR1 LGHNA, CDR2 YNFKEQ. Trimming took 0 bases from V and 4 from J; bases not matched to a gene: 8. The CDR3 is made up of 17 amino acids. CDR3 sequence reads: CASSQEQGGRAADTQYF. CDR3 nucleotide sequence: TGTGCCAGCAGCCAAGAACAGGGCGGGAGGGCCGCAGATACGCAGTATTTT.

This clone has just a few counts. V is TRBV6-4 and J is TRBJ1-2; D possibly corresponds to TRBD1 (6 bases). CDR1 is MRHNA and CDR2 is SNTAGT in the germline V gene. The CDR3 spans 14 residues. Trimming cost V 6 bases and J 4 bases, with 15 bases left between them. The CDR3 coding sequence is TGTGCCAGCAGGGACAGTCAGGAATCCTATGGCTACACCTTC. Its translation: CASRDSQESYGYTF.

The V call is TRBV27, the J call TRBJ2-7, with 8 bases aligning to TRBD2. The CDR3 is 16 residues long. CDR1 MNHEY and CDR2 SMNVEV come from the germline V gene (reference sequence). V was clipped by 2 bases and J by 4 bases; unmatched bases: 10. CDR3: CASSLSKLSGNYEQYF. The DNA for the CDR3 is TGTGCCAGCAGTTTAAGTAAACTTAGCGGGAATTACGAGCAGTACTTC.

The rearrangement uses TRBV5-6 and TRBJ2-6; D possibly corresponds to TRBD1 (5 bases). This CDR3 has 16 residues. CDR1 SGHDT and CDR2 YYEEEE come from the germline V gene. With 5 bases removed from V and 0 bases from J, the gap between germline ends came to 12 bases. This CDR3 is CASSDTGLSGANVLTF. CDR3 DNA: TGTGCCAGCAGTGATACAGGTCTCTCTGGGGCCAACGTCCTGACTTTC.

The CDR3 DNA is TGTGCCAGTTCCCGGGGGGGACAAGAGACCCAGTACTTC. This gives the protein CASSRGGQETQYF. V gene TRBV6-5 combines with J gene TRBJ2-5, with 8 bases that match TRBD2. The CDR3 extends over 13 amino acids. Germline V gene data show CDR1 as MNHEY and CDR2 as SVGAGI. Losses at the gene ends were 9 bases for V and 2 bases for J; bases not matched to a gene: 5.

This chain links TRBV12-5 with TRBJ2-7, with D possibly being TRBD2 (6 bases). Trimming removed 6 bases at V and 4 bases at J, with 13 bases between. CDR1 is LGHNT and CDR2 is FRNRAP in the germline V gene. The CDR3 runs to 13 residues. CDR3: CASGRAGTYEQYF. CDR3 bases: TGTGCTAGTGGCCGCGCTGGGACTTACGAGCAGTACTTC.

CDR3 protein: CASRGSGLPYEQYF. The DNA for the CDR3 is TGTGCCAGCAGGGGTTCGGGACTTCCTTACGAGCAGTACTTC. This chain connects TRBV28 to TRBJ2-7, with D possibly being TRBD2 (6 bases). The CDR3 has 14 amino acids. Trimming took off 6 bases at V and 4 bases at J, with 16 bases between the two ends. In germline, CDR1 is MDHEN, CDR2 SYDVKM.

The J gene is TRBJ2-5, the V gene TRBV7-9, with 11 positions matching TRBD2. V lost 5 bases to trimming and J lost 4 bases; unmatched junction nucleotides: 6. Germline lookup yields CDR1 SEHNR and CDR2 FQNEAQ (reference sequence). The CDR3 loop spans 15 amino acids. CDR3 region: CASSMSGTSGETQYF. The CDR3 nucleotides are TGTGCCAGCAGCATGTCCGGGACTAGCGGAGAGACCCAGTACTTC.

This clone was observed a single time. The chain combines TRBV11-2 with TRBJ2-7, with TRBD1 matching 7 bases. Losses at the gene ends were 5 bases for V and 9 bases for J; bases not matched to a gene: 13. The length of the CDR3 is 14 residues. The germline CDR1 and CDR2 sequences are SGHAT and FQNNGV. The CDR3: CASSPNDRVQPQYF. In DNA form, the CDR3 reads TGTGCCAGCAGCCCAAACGACAGGGTACAACCGCAGTACTTC.

This chain joins TRBV18 and TRBJ2-3; 13 nucleotides align to TRBD2. Per germline, CDR1 KGHSH and CDR2 LQKENI. This CDR3 region has 21 residues. The V and J ends lost 4 bases and 7 bases, in that order; junction bases with no gene match: 23. CDR3 bases: TGTGCCAGCTCACGGGCTCGGGGACTCCCGACTAGCGGGAGGATTACACATACGCAGTATTTT. Protein: CASSRARGLPTSGRITHTQYF.

V and J are TRBV5-6 and TRBJ2-5; 12 bases match TRBD2. The CDR3 consists of 14 residues. J was trimmed by 7 bases and V by 2 bases; bases with no gene match: 3. Germline CDR1 and CDR2: SGHDT and YYEEEE. The CDR3 bases are TGTGCCAGCAGCTTTCTAGCGGGAGGGACGACCCAGTACTTC. Protein sequence: CASSFLAGGTTQYF.

The chain couples TRBV9 to TRBJ2-1; the D gene is possibly TRBD2 (7 bases). V lost 4 bases, J lost 5 bases, and 22 bases lay in between. The germline gives CDR1 SGDLS, CDR2 YYNGEE. This CDR3 is built from 17 residues. This CDR3 is CASSPTQGGGYHNEQFF. The DNA for the CDR3 is TGTGCCAGCAGCCCAACACAAGGGGGGGGATACCACAATGAGCAGTTCTTC.

V is TRBV5-4 and J is TRBJ2-1; 7 nucleotides match TRBD2. Unmatched junction bases numbered 12, after V lost 4 bases and J lost 5 bases. The CDR3 contains 16 residues. Germline values: CDR1 SGHNT, CDR2 YYREEE (reference sequence). The CDR3, as DNA: TGTGCCAGCAGCCCAACGCTGGCTAGCGGCAACAATGAGCAGTTCTTC. It is translated as CASSPTLASGNNEQFF.

This clone was seen once. This chain uses TRBV14 with TRBJ2-5, with D possibly matching TRBD2 (5 bases). This CDR3 has 15 residues. V gave up 4 bases and J gave up 2 bases, with 14 bases separating them. Germline V lookup: CDR1 SGHDN, CDR2 FVKESK. CDR3 bases: TGTGCCAGCAGCCCTGGACTGGGTAGACAAGAGACCCAGTACTTC. It translates to CASSPGLGRQETQYF.

V gene TRBV28 combines with J gene TRBJ1-5; weak D call: TRBD1 (6 bases). Germline V gene data show CDR1 as MDHEN and CDR2 as SYDVKM. The germline V and J ends were trimmed by 8 bases and 4 bases, with 18 bases remaining between them. The CDR3 is 15 residues long. CDR3 nucleotide sequence: TGTGCCAGCGTATCGGGACATCTTGGAAATCAGCCCCAGCATTTT. As protein: CASVSGHLGNQPQHF.

This chain connects TRBV7-2 to TRBJ1-3; D not resolved. Germline CDR1 and CDR2: SGHTA and FQGNSA. This CDR3 region has 17 residues. Trimming removed 2 bases at V and 0 bases at J, with 14 bases between. CDR3 in DNA: TGTGCCAGCAGCTTATTATTCAGACCGGGCTCTGGAAACACCATATATTTT. It translates to CASSLLFRPGSGNTIYF. The variable domain in full, completed from reference TRBV7-2 and TRBJ1-3, reads GAGVSQSPSNKVTEKGKDVELRCDPISGHTALYWYRQSLGQGLEFLIYFQGNSAPDKSGLPSDRFSAERTGGSVSTLTIQRTQQEDSAVYLCASSLLFRPGSGNTIYFGEGSWLTVV.

A few counts support this clone. This chain links TRBV5-4 with TRBJ1-4; TRBD1 matches at 11 bases. V was clipped by 3 bases and J by 8 bases; unmatched bases: 9. The CDR3 consists of 16 residues. Germline V gives CDR1 SGHNT, CDR2 YYREEE (reference sequence). CDR3 region: CASSYTAGTGGEKLFF. The DNA of the CDR3 is TGTGCCAGCAGCTATACCGCCGGGACAGGGGGAGAAAAACTGTTTTTT.

The chain employs TRBV28 and TRBJ2-2; perhaps TRBD1 as D (6 bases). The CDR3 spans 13 residues. The germline CDR1 and CDR2 sequences are MDHEN and SYDVKM. Deletions cut 7 bases from V and 7 bases from J, with 13 bases between. This chain's CDR3 is CASTSQGNGELFF. The DNA for the CDR3 is TGTGCCAGCACGTCCCAGGGGAACGGGGAGCTGTTTTTT.

V gene TRBV28 combines with J gene TRBJ1-5; no reliable D call. Per germline, CDR1 MDHEN and CDR2 SYDVKM. The length of the CDR3 is 14 residues. V lost 3 bases and J lost 0, with 6 bases in between. The CDR3 region has the DNA TGTGCCAGCAGTTTGTTCAGTAGCAATCAGCCCCAGCATTTT. Its translation: CASSLFSSNQPQHF.

This chain joins TRBV7-3 and TRBJ2-5; 7 bases match TRBD2. In germline, CDR1 is SGHTA, CDR2 FQGTGA. With V trimmed by 4 bases and J by 11 bases, 10 bases remained unmatched. The CDR3 is 13 amino acids. CDR3 nucleotides: TGTGCCAGCAGCTCAGGGAGGGACGGAGAACAGTACTTC. Its translation is CASSSGRDGEQYF. The variable domain in full, completed from reference TRBV7-3 and TRBJ2-5, reads GAGVSQTPSNKVTEKGKYVELRCDPISGHTALYWYRQSLGQGPEFLIYFQGTGAADDSGLPNDRFFAVRPEGSVSTLKIQRTERGDSAVYLCASSSGRDGEQYFGPGTRLLVL.

The rearrangement links TRBV10-2 to TRBJ1-5, with 7 bases matching TRBD1. CDR3 length: 16 residues. V was clipped by 4 bases and J by 3 bases; unmatched bases: 9. The germline V gene has CDR1 WSHSY and CDR2 SAAADI. The CDR3 region has the DNA TGCGCCAGCAGTGCCCAACCGGGACAGATCAATCAGCCCCAGCATTTT. Translating it yields CASSAQPGQINQPQHF.

This clone appeared a few times. The J gene is TRBJ1-3, the V gene TRBV7-8; D perhaps matches TRBD1 (5 bases). The germline V and J ends were trimmed by 5 bases and 0 bases, with 11 bases remaining between them. The germline gives CDR1 SGHVS, CDR2 FQNEAQ. The CDR3 contains 15 residues. The CDR3 loop is CASSLDTYSGNTIYF. The DNA for the CDR3 is TGTGCCAGCAGCCTGGACACCTACTCTGGAAACACCATATATTTT.

This clone has only one observation. This sequence joins TRBV28 and TRBJ2-3; TRBD2 is a possible D gene (5 bases). Germline-derived CDR1 and CDR2 are MDHEN and SYDVKM. The CDR3 has 17 amino acids. V gave up 5 bases and J gave up 0 bases, with 18 bases separating them. The CDR3 protein is CASSPGVTTESTDTQYF. The DNA for the CDR3 is TGTGCCAGCAGTCCCGGGGTCACGACTGAGAGCACAGATACGCAGTATTTT.

V gene TRBV7-3 combines with J gene TRBJ2-1; 8 bases agree with TRBD2. V lost 1 base to trimming and J lost 7 bases; unmatched junction nucleotides: 3. Germline CDR1 reads SGHTA; CDR2 reads FQGTGA. CDR3 length: 14 residues. The CDR3 reads CASSLKGLENEQFF. The CDR3 region has the DNA TGTGCCAGCAGCTTAAAGGGACTAGAGAATGAGCAGTTCTTC.

The V and J genes are TRBV4-1 and TRBJ2-2; the match to TRBD1 covers 8 bases. V was clipped by 0 bases and J by 7 bases; unmatched bases: 16. Germline V gene lookup returns CDR1 MGHRA and CDR2 YSYEKL. This CDR3 has 19 amino acids. The CDR3 nucleotides are TGCGCCAGCAGCCAAGAGGTGGGGCAGGGGGCCACTTCAGGCGGGGAGCTGTTTTTT. Its translation is CASSQEVGQGATSGGELFF.

This rearrangement joins TRBV2 to TRBJ2-5, with TRBD1 matching 9 bases. Germline CDR1 and CDR2: SNHLY and FYNNEI. V lost 6 bases and J lost 5; bases outside the gene matches: 13. The CDR3 runs to 16 residues. DNA of the CDR3: TGTGCCAGCAGGCAGGAGAGGGACAGGGCATGGGAGACCCAGTACTTC. It translates to CASRQERDRAWETQYF.